The 12 T cell receptor beta chains below come from one sample, sequenced in a study of blood T cell repertoires in COVID-19. TCRdb's copy holds only in-frame clones and misses some; the assay was immunoSEQ multiplex PCR. The repertoire holds some 200,000 clones, with approximately 87% as singletons. The sequencing sample was made of peripheral blood. These receptors all stem from a woman aged 18-35 years who had recovered from COVID-19.

This rearrangement joins TRBV18 to TRBJ1-1; 7 bases align to TRBD1. V lost 5 bases to trimming and J lost 1 base; unmatched junction nucleotides: 7. The length of the CDR3 is 15 residues. Germline loops: CDR1 KGHSH, CDR2 LQKENI. In nucleotides, the CDR3 is TGTGCCAGCTCATCCGGACAGGAAAGGAACACTGAAGCTTTCTTT. Translated: CASSSGQERNTEAFF.

The rearrangement joins TRBV3-1 (or the pseudogene TRBV3-2) to TRBJ1-6; D is unresolved. Germline V CDR1 and CDR2: LGHDT, YNNKEL (reference sequence). This CDR3 has 16 amino acids. Trimming stripped 0 bases from V and 5 bases from J, with 11 bases between. CDR3: CASSQDYGQDNSPLHF. The CDR3 DNA is TGTGCCAGCAGCCAAGATTATGGGCAGGATAATTCACCCCTCCACTTT.

This clone has a count of ten or more. J is TRBJ1-6 and V is TRBV6-6; D might be TRBD1 (6 bases). The V end lost 4 bases, the J end lost 8 bases, and 12 bases lay between the germline ends. Germline assignment: CDR1 MNHNY and CDR2 SVGAGI (reference sequence). This CDR3 region has 14 residues. This CDR3 is CASSFTGSHSPLHF. The CDR3 nucleotides are TGTGCCAGCAGTTTCACAGGGTCCCATTCACCCCTCCACTTT.

This chain joins TRBV2 and TRBJ1-4; 10 bases agree with TRBD1. The germline gives CDR1 SNHLY, CDR2 FYNNEI. This CDR3 has 15 amino acids. The junction had 6 bases not matched to a gene; V was cut back by 3 bases and J by 8 bases. The CDR3 region has the DNA TGTGCCAGCAGTGATGATGGGACAGGGGAAGAAAAACTGTTTTTT. Protein sequence: CASSDDGTGEEKLFF.

A note on this clone: Distinct nucleotide sequences in the sample also encode this CDR3. The chain employs TRBV9 and TRBJ2-1, with 9 bases matching TRBD2. Germline V gene lookup returns CDR1 SGDLS and CDR2 YYNGEE. The CDR3 has 12 amino acids. Germline trimming cut 7 bases from V and 8 bases from J; bases unmatched to any gene: 4. The CDR3 nucleotides read TGTGCCAGCGAGCGCGGGGGGGATGAGCAGTTCTTC. This sequence encodes CASERGGDEQFF. The full variable domain, rest sourced from reference TRBV9 and TRBJ2-1, is DSGVTQTPKHLITATGQRVTLRCSPRSGDLSVYWYQQSLDQGLQFLIQYYNGEERAKGNILERFSAQQFPDLHSELNLSSLELGDSALYFCASERGGDEQFFGPGTRLTVL.

The chain couples TRBV7-2 to TRBJ2-2; 14 bases agree with TRBD2. The V and J ends lost 5 bases and 3 bases, in that order; junction bases with no gene match: 2. The germline CDR1 and CDR2 sequences are SGHTA and FQGNSA. CDR3 length: 16 amino acids. The CDR3 protein is CASSPGLAGDTGELFF. The CDR3 DNA sequence: TGTGCCAGCAGCCCGGGACTAGCGGGAGACACCGGGGAGCTGTTTTTT.

The chain joins TRBV11-1 to TRBJ2-5; TRBD1 agrees at 11 bases. Looked up from germline, CDR1 is SGHAT and CDR2 is FQDESV (reference sequence). There are 15 residues in the CDR3. V was clipped by 5 bases and J by 4 bases; unmatched bases: 6. CDR3 loop: CASSRGQGEGETQYF. The DNA for the CDR3 is TGTGCCAGCAGCAGGGGACAGGGGGAGGGAGAGACCCAGTACTTC.

The chain employs TRBV7-6 and TRBJ2-5; 10 nucleotides match TRBD2. Unmatched junction bases numbered 3, after V lost 1 base and J lost 4 bases. The CDR3 is 15 residues long. CDR1 and CDR2 from the germline V gene are SGHVS and FNYEAQ. Written as DNA, the CDR3 is TGTGCCAGCAGCTTAGTCGCTAGCGGGAGAGAGACCCAGTACTTC. It translates to CASSLVASGRETQYF.

The V and J genes are TRBV5-4 and TRBJ2-7, with a possible D match to TRBD2 (7 bases). CDR1 and CDR2 from the germline V gene are SGHNT and YYREEE (reference sequence). V was shortened by 2 bases and J by 2 bases, with 17 bases between the two germline ends. This CDR3 comprises 16 residues. The CDR3 region has the DNA TGTGCCAGCAGCTTTTATTGGGGGGGCTCTACCTACGAGCAGTACTTC. This codes for CASSFYWGGSTYEQYF.

The V and J genes are TRBV4-3 and TRBJ2-1; 15 nucleotides match TRBD2. The trim removed 4 bases at V and 0 bases at J, leaving 4 bases unmatched. This CDR3 has 18 residues. The V gene's germline CDR1 is LGHNA and CDR2 YSLEER. The CDR3: CASSLGTSGGSSYNEQFF. CDR3 coding DNA: TGCGCCAGCAGCCTAGGGACTAGCGGGGGGAGCTCCTACAATGAGCAGTTCTTC.

The chain joins TRBV5-6 to TRBJ2-3, with D possibly TRBD1 on 6 matching bases. Deletions cut 2 bases from V and 6 bases from J, with 10 bases between. CDR3 length: 13 amino acids. The germline gives CDR1 SGHDT, CDR2 YYEEEE. CDR3 in DNA: TGTGCCAGCAGCTTCACAGGGATCGATACGCAGTATTTT. Its translation is CASSFTGIDTQYF.

This clone was counted a few times. The chain combines TRBV7-9 with TRBJ1-1; no definite D call. Trimming removed 2 bases at V and 6 bases at J, with 16 bases between. This CDR3 is built from 15 residues. In germline, CDR1 is SEHNR, CDR2 FQNEAQ (reference sequence). As DNA, the CDR3 is TGTGCCAGCAGCTTAACGAGGGAATTGGAGTCTGAAGCTTTCTTT. The encoded protein is CASSLTRELESEAFF.